The entry that follows covers one T cell receptor beta chain sequence. The antigen remains unidentified. There are 16 residues in the CDR3. With 4 bases clipped from V and 4 bases from J, the junction kept 9 bases outside the gene matches. CDR1 and CDR2 (germline): KGHSH, LQKENI. Primers for the PCR totalled 60 Vbeta and 13 Jbeta. The repertoire was sequenced with immunoSEQ multiplex PCR; TCRdb's copy has only in-frame clones and lacks some. The sample lists around 140,000 clones; around three fifths were seen once. The record originates from a study of cytomegalovirus exposure and HLA in healthy donors. The study, taken as a whole, reports: Cytomegalovirus status was reportedly diagnosed by the classifier with high sensitivity and specificity. The authors enumerated roughly 180 TCR beta chains as linked to cytomegalovirus. Later on, a genetic analysis was performed. It linked a missense variant in DCLRE1C with V- and J-gene trimming of TCR beta.

The chain uses TRBV18 and TRBJ2-3, with 9 nucleotides matching TRBD1. The TCR originated in a woman in her thirties or forties in good health and CMV-seronegative. Sequencing was done on a sample of PBMCs. CDR3: CASSLDRQGGADTQYF. The CDR3 region has the DNA TGTGCCAGCTCACTTGACCGACAGGGGGGGGCAGATACGCAGTATTTT.